This TCR beta chain was captured in a study of blood T cell repertoires in COVID-19 (dated by TCRdb to the early 2020s). In terms of the full investigation: Samples covering the acute and convalescent phases of COVID-19 were provided by collaborators in the United States, Italy and Spain. A freely available public database, intended as a resource for researchers studying the immune response to SARS-CoV-2, is where the repertoires were released. The sample metadata nearly always contained a de-identified subject ID, COVID-19 status, age in years and sex. Subjects who had been exposed to COVID-19, were actively infected with it, or had recovered from it provided the deeply sampled blood TCRbeta repertoires that made up the dataset. Samples came from the ongoing ImmuneRACE study (first 160 participants) plus 1,254 subjects from 6 global collaborators. Where HLA class I and class II types were available, the types were taken from metadata supplied by the sample provider, not from assay-based typing. The prospective study material was composed of cDNA or gDNA derived from T cells, B-cell-depleted T cells, or PBMCs. Beyond this particular receptor, the publication reports: How much clinical and demographic metadata was included differed by source and by participant, and the metadata was provided uncurated.

A remark on this clone: Its antigen is not yet known. Within one base of it there is no much larger clone, and no base qualities were kept.

Between the V and J ends, shortened by 2 bases and 8 bases respectively, the junction contains 4 bases. The CDR3 measures 11 amino acids from cysteine to phenylalanine. The retained sequence is limited to the CDR3, 33 bases, with the frame set at the first base. CDR1 and CDR2 (SEHNR, FQNEAQ) derive from the germline V gene (reference sequence). Participants in the prospective study were aged roughly 18 to 95 years, lived in under 30 United States geographic areas, and enrolled through a virtual design. Cohort assignment in the prospective study relied on participant-reported clinical history from a screening survey and a study questionnaire. ImmuneRACE Cohort 3 recovered participants were defined by two consecutive negative NP/OP PCR tests, healthcare professional clearance, or symptom resolution. Mobile phlebotomists in the prospective study collected whole blood, serum and a nasopharyngeal or oropharyngeal swab from every participant. Participants in the prospective study had the option to provide additional blood draws and questionnaires over an approximately 2-month period. Prospective study blood samples were shipped either frozen or at room temperature before DNA extraction.

The immunoSEQ Assay, a bias-controlled multiplex PCR, was used to amplify TCRbeta CDR3 regions from genomic DNA. Under the source paper's analysis protocol: The number of nucleated cells in each sample was estimated from the amplification of reference gene primers within the assay. To quantify the absolute abundance of each unique TCRbeta CDR3 rearrangement, sequence reads were collapsed and filtered. For each sample, productive Simpson clonality was calculated as the square root of Simpson's diversity index over productive rearrangements. The source is immuneACCESS, and TCRdb retained only in-frame sequences with V and J called. Part of the clones is not carried over; for the studies checked, unresolved V genes explain less than half of this, and the remainder is unexplained. V and J calls and clone size are those listed in that table; D and trimming were worked out from the DNA. The sample profile shows around 300,000 clones; approximately 90% of them were found once. The ten largest clones add up to less than 2.5% of the sample.

Sequencing was carried out using PBMCs or T cells enriched from blood (not recorded which). The V gene is TRBV7-9 and the J gene is TRBJ2-1; the D segment cannot be called with confidence. This receptor was identified in a woman aged 18-35 years who had recovered from COVID-19. The DNA sequence is as follows: TGTGCCAGCAGCTTACGGTATGAGCAGTTCTTC. This encodes CASSLRYEQFF.